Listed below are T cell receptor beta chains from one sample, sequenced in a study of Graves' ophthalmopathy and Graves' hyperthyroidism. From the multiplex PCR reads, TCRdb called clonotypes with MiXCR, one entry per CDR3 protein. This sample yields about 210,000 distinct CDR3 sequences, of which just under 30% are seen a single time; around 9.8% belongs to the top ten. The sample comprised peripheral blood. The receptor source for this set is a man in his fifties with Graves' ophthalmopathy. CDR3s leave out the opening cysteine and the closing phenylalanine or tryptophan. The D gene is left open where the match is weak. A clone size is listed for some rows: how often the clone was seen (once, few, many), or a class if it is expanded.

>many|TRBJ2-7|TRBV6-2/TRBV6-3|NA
ASRGGPSYEQY
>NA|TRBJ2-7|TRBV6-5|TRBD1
ASSSKGTDSYEQY
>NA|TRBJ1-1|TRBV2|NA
ASSEWLSEAF
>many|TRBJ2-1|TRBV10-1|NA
ASSESGPAYNEQF
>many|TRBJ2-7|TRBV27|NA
ASSPLQLGWGYEQY
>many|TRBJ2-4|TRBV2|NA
ASSPPSLLSIKNIQY
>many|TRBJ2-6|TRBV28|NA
ASSLYGQLSGANVLT
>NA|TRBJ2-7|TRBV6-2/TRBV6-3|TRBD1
ASSSGQGTTYEQY
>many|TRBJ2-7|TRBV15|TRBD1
ATSREGQGSYEQY
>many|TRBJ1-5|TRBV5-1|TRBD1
ASSPGGAGDQPQH
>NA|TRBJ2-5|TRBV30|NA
AWRPWTPQAETQY
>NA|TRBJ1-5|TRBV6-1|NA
ASKPGRNQPQH
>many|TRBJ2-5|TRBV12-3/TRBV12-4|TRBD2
ASSYGLAEQETQY
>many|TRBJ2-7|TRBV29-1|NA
SVEDHSPQGSEQY
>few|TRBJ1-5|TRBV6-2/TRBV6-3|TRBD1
ASSYTTGGGNQPQH
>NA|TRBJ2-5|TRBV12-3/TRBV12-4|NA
ASSLSYGQTQY